What follows are 5 T cell receptor beta chains derived from one specimen sequenced in a study of regulatory T cells in long-lasting Graves disease. Time point reported: persistent/refractory GD, antithyroid drugs over 5 years with positive TRAb. PBMC-extracted RNA yielded the TCR library. In building TCR beta libraries, iRepertoire HTBI primers were used together with Arm-PCR of CDR3 regions. Each CDR3 protein is one row after TCRdb ran MiXCR on the multiplex PCR reads. This sample yields 600,000 to 800,000 distinct CDR3 sequences, of which approximately 31% are seen a single time; around 42% belongs to the top ten. The material was peripheral blood mononuclear cells (PBMCs), obtained when the disease was refractory, from a patient treated with antithyroid drugs. The source of these receptors is a female donor with Graves disease.

The J gene is TRBJ2-5, the V gene TRBV12-3 or TRBV12-4; D call uncertain. Trimming stripped 6 bases from V and 0 bases from J, with 14 bases between. This CDR3 spans 15 amino acids. This CDR3 is CASSLDPQNQETQYF. The CDR3 DNA is TGTGCCAGCAGCCTGGACCCGCAAAACCAAGAGACCCAGTACTTC.

The gene calls are TRBV11-2 and TRBJ2-1; perhaps TRBD2 as D (6 bases). The germline V gene encodes CDR1 SGHAT and CDR2 FQNNGV. Between the trimmed V and J ends, which lost 5 bases and 1 base, there was a span of 12 bases. The CDR3 is made up of 15 amino acids. CDR3 bases: TGTGCCAGCAGCCCCACCGCGGGATCCTACAATGAGCAGTTCTTC. It yields the protein CASSPTAGSYNEQFF.

The J gene is TRBJ1-2, the V gene TRBV6-2 or TRBV6-3; D is undetermined. Between the trimmed V and J ends, which lost 0 bases and 0 bases, there was a span of 8 bases. CDR3 length equals 15 residues. From germline, CDR1 is MNHEY and CDR2 SVGEGT. The CDR3 DNA reads TGTGCCAGCAGTTACTCGCTCGAGGCTAACTATGGCTACACCTTC. This encodes CASSYSLEANYGYTF.

This clonotype was seen a few times. The rearrangement joins TRBV9 to TRBJ1-3, with D uncertain. Per the germline V gene, CDR1 is SGDLS and CDR2 is YYNGEE. V was cut by 4 bases and J by 7 bases, with 12 bases left in between. There are 13 residues in the CDR3. CDR3 residues: CASSQDPWNTIYF. The DNA for the CDR3 is TGTGCCAGCAGCCAGGACCCGTGGAACACCATATATTTT.

The chain joins TRBV27 to TRBJ1-6, with 11 nucleotides matching TRBD1. Germline trimming cut 5 bases from V and 9 bases from J; bases unmatched to any gene: 6. Per the germline V gene, CDR1 is MNHEY and CDR2 is SMNVEV (reference sequence). The CDR3 sequence is 15 residues long. The CDR3 loop is CASSPDRGRLSPLHF. The CDR3 DNA sequence: TGTGCCAGCAGTCCGGACAGGGGGCGTCTTTCACCCCTCCACTTT.